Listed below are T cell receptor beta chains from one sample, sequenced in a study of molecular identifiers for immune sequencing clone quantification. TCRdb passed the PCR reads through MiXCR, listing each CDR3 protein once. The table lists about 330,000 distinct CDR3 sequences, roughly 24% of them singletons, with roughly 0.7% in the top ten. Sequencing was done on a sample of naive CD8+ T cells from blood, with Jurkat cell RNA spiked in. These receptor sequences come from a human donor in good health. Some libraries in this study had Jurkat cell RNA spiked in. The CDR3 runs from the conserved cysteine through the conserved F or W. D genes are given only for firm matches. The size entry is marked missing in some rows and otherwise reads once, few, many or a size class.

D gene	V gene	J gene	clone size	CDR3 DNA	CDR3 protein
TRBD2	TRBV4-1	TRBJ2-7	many	TGCGCCAGCAGCCAAGTTCTAGCGGGGGAGTACGAGCAGTACTTC	CASSQVLAGEYEQYF
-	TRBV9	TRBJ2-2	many	TGTGCCAGCAGCGTAGCTTTCGGTACAGCGGACTTGAACACCGGGGAGCTGTTTTTT	CASSVAFGTADLNTGELFF
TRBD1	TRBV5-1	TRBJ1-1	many	TGCGCCAGCAGCCTAGGGACAGCTCTCACTGAAGCTTTCTTT	CASSLGTALTEAFF
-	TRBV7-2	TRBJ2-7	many	TGTGCCAGCAGCTTCCTTAGCGGACCGGGGGAGCAGTACTTC	CASSFLSGPGEQYF
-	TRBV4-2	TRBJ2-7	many	TGTGCCAGCAGCCACGAACCGGGACAAGGTGTGCGCGAGCAGTACTTC	CASSHEPGQGVREQYF
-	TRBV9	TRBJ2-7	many	TGTGCCAGCAGCGTAGATTCCGGGGCCTACGAGCAGTACTTC	CASSVDSGAYEQYF
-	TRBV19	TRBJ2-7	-	TGTGCCAGTAGTATTTGGGCAGGGACCTACGAGCAGTACTTC	CASSIWAGTYEQYF
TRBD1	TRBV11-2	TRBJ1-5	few	TGTGCCAGCAGCCTACAGGGGACTAGCAATCAGCCCCAGCATTTT	CASSLQGTSNQPQHF
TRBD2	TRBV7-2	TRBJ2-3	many	TGTGCCAGCAGCTTATGGGTAGCGGGACCCAGCACAGATACGCAGTATTTT	CASSLWVAGPSTDTQYF
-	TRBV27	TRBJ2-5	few	TGTGCCAGCAGTTTATTTGCAGGGACCGCAGAGACCCAGTACTTC	CASSLFAGTAETQYF
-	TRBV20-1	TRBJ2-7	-	TGCAGTGCTATTGGCCAGGGGAGTTCCTACGAGCAGTACTTC	CSAIGQGSSYEQYF
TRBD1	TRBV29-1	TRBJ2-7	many	TGCAGCGTTGAAGAAGGGGGCGGCGGGCACTCCTACGAGCAGTACTTC	CSVEEGGGGHSYEQYF
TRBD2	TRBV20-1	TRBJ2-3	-	TGCAGTGCCTTCAAAGGGACTAGCGGGTTTCCAGATACGCAGTATTTT	CSAFKGTSGFPDTQYF
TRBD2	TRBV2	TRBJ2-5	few	TGTGCCAGCGACACGGCTAGCGGGTACCAAGAGACCCAGTACTTC	CASDTASGYQETQYF
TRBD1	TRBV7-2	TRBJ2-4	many	TGTGCCAGCAGCGGGGGACAGGTGCTAGCCAAAAACATTCAGTACTTC	CASSGGQVLAKNIQYF
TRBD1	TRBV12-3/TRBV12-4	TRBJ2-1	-	TGTGCCAGCTTTACAGGGGACGACAATGAGCGGTTCTTC	CASFTGDDNERFF
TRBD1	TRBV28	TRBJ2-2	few	TGTGCCAGCAGACGAGAACAGGGGGCGCGCGGCACCGGGGAGCTGTTTTTT	CASRREQGARGTGELFF
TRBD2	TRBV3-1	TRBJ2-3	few	TGTGCCAGCAGGGGGACTAGCGATCCTAGCACAGATACGCAGTATTTT	CASRGTSDPSTDTQYF
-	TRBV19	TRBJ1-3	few	TGTGCCAGTAGTATTGGGGCAACCTCTGGAAACACCATATATTTT	CASSIGATSGNTIYF
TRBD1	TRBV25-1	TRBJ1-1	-	TGTGCCAGCAGAGAGAGGGGGCTCACTGAAGCTTTCTTT	CASRERGLTEAFF
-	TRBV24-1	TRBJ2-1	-	TGTGCCACCAGTCGAAGCGGGTACAATGAGCAGTTCTTC	CATSRSGYNEQFF
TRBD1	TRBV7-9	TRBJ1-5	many	TGTGCCAGCAGCTGGGACAGGGCAGGGCAGCCCCAGCATTTT	CASSWDRAGQPQHF
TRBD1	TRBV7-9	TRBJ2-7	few	TGTGCCAGCAGCGCGCGACAGGGTTACGAGCAGTACTTC	CASSARQGYEQYF
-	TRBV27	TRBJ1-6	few	TGTGCCAGCAGACCGGGGCTTAATTCACCCCTCCACTTT	CASRPGLNSPLHF
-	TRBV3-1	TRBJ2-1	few	TGTGCCAGCAGCCAAGCATGGGACTCCCTCCCTGAGCAGTTCTTC	CASSQAWDSLPEQFF
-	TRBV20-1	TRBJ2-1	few	TGCAGTGCTGGGGCCTACTCCGGGATTAGGATCTCCTACAATGAGCAGTTCTTC	CSAGAYSGIRISYNEQFF
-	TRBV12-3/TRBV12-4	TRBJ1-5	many	TGTGCCAGCAGTTTCGGTTTGGGCGCCAATCAGCCCCAGCATTTT	CASSFGLGANQPQHF
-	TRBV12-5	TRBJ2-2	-	TGTGCTAGACGGGATATCACCGGGGAGCTGTTTTTT	CARRDITGELFF
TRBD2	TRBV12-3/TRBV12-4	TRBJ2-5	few	TGTGCCAGCAGTTTCGGGGGGTTGAAAGAGACCCAGTACTTC	CASSFGGLKETQYF
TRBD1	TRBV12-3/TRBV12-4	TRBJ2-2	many	TGTGCCAGCAGCCGATCCCCGGGACAGGACACCGGGGAGCTGTTTTTT	CASSRSPGQDTGELFF
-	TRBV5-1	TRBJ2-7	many	TGCGCCAGCAGCTCTTCGGGGGGCGGCTCCTACGAGCAGTACTTC	CASSSSGGGSYEQYF
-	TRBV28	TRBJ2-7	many	TGTGCCAGCAGCCCCCCGAGCCCGTACGAGCAGTACTTC	CASSPPSPYEQYF
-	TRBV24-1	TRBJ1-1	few	TGTGCCACCAGTGACGGATCCGAGGCTTTCTTT	CATSDGSEAFF
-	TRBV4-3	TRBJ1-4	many	TGCGCCAGCAGCCAAGGATTCGGCGGAGAAAAACTGTTTTTT	CASSQGFGGEKLFF
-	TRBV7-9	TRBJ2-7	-	TGTGCCAGCAGATCCCAACCGTCCCAGGGGATAGAGGACGAGCAGTACTTC	CASRSQPSQGIEDEQYF
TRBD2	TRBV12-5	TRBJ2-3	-	TGTGCTAGTGGTTTGGTGGCTAGCGGGGGGGCAAATACGCAGTATTTT	CASGLVASGGANTQYF
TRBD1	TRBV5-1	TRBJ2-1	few	TGCGCCAGTAGATTAGGGACAGGCTACAATGAGCAGTTCTTC	CASRLGTGYNEQFF
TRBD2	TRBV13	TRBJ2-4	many	TGTGCCAGCAATATCGGGGGGGCCACCGGGGCCAAAAACATTCAGTACTTC	CASNIGGATGAKNIQYF
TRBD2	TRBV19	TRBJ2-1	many	TGTGCCAGTAGTGCCGAGGGACTAGCCCCCTACAATGAGCAGTTCTTC	CASSAEGLAPYNEQFF
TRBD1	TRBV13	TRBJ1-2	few	TGTGCCAGCAGCTTAGGCCATCAGGGGGCGGATGGCTACACCTTC	CASSLGHQGADGYTF
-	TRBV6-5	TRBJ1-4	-	TGTGCCAGCAGTTACTCGGCTGACCAAAGAGATTGGAATGAAAAACTGTTTTTT	CASSYSADQRDWNEKLFF
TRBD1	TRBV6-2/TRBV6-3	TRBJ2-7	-	TGTGCCAGCAGTTACGGACAGGGCTACGAGCGGTACTTC	CASSYGQGYERYF
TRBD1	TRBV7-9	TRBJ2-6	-	TGTGCCAGCAGCGGGACAGACACACTCTCTGGGGCCAACGTCCTGACTTTC	CASSGTDTLSGANVLTF
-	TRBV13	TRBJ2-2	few	TGTGCCAGCAGCTCCATAGAGAACACCGGGGAGCTGTTTTTT	CASSSIENTGELFF
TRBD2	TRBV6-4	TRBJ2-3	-	TGTGCCAGCAGCATGAGCGGGGGGGGCCCAGATACGCAGTATTTT	CASSMSGGGPDTQYF
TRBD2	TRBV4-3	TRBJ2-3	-	TGCGCCAGCAGCCAAAGCGGGGGTAGGACAGATACGCAGTATTTT	CASSQSGGRTDTQYF
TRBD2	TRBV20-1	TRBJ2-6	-	TGCAGTGCCCCGAGGGAGCGGGGGGGCGCTGGGGCCAACGTCCTGACTTTC	CSAPRERGGAGANVLTF
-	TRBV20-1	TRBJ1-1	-	TGCGGTGCTAGCGATATCGATATACTTTATGAAGCTTTCTTT	CGASDIDILYEAFF
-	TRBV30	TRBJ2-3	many	TGTGCCTGGGGGGTCGTGGGCACAGATACGCAGTATTTT	CAWGVVGTDTQYF
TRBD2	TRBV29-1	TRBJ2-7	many	TGCAGCTCGCTCACAGCGGGGGACGAGCAGTACTTC	CSSLTAGDEQYF
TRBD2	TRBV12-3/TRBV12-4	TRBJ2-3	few	TGTGCCAGCACCAATACTAGAGCGGGGAGCACAGATACGCAGTATTTT	CASTNTRAGSTDTQYF
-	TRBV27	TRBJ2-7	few	TGTGCCAGCAGTCCCCTGCATCCTTCAGGGCCTCGCGAGCAGTACTTC	CASSPLHPSGPREQYF
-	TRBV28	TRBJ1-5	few	TGTGCCAGCAGCTACGGGACAAAGTATAGCAATCAGCCCCAGCATTTT	CASSYGTKYSNQPQHF
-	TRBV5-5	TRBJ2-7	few	TGTGCCAGCAGCACGGACACGGGGGAGCAGTACTTC	CASSTDTGEQYF
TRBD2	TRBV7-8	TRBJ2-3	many	TGTGCCAGCAGCTACTCCTTAGCGGGGGGCAGCACAGATACGCAGTATTTT	CASSYSLAGGSTDTQYF
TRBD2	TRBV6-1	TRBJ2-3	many	TGTGCCATGTCCGCGGGAGGGGCAGATACGCAGTATTTT	CAMSAGGADTQYF
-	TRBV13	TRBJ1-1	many	TGTGCCAGCAGCTTAGGTAGGGGATTCACTGAAGCTTTCTTT	CASSLGRGFTEAFF